This T cell receptor beta chain appears in the sequencing data of a study of blood T cell repertoires in COVID-19. Looking at the study overall: In each case, the material was cDNA or gDNA derived from T cells, B-cell-depleted T cells, or PBMCs.

Only one count was recorded for this clone. Trimming pared 6 bases from V and 7 bases from J, leaving 19 bases between. The V gene's germline CDR1 is MNHEY and CDR2 SMNVEV (reference sequence). CDR3 length equals 15 residues. How the authors handled the data: Amplifying reference gene primers gave estimates of nucleated cell counts. Using immunoSEQ multiplex PCR, the repertoire was profiled, and TCRdb retains in-frame clones only, with some absent. V and J calls and clone size follow that table, whereas D and trimming were derived from the DNA. The sample has hundreds of thousands of clones; 88% are singletons. One Seattle source followed patients from active infection through their disease course.

J is TRBJ1-5 and V is TRBV27, with D hard to call. This receptor was taken from a woman in her twenties or thirties with COVID-19, enrolled during active disease. Sequences were obtained from peripheral blood. This CDR3 is CASSSSMGSGQPQHF. The CDR3 DNA follows: TGTGCCAGCAGCAGTTCAATGGGGTCGGGGCAGCCCCAGCATTTT.